The TCR beta chain under discussion was sequenced for a study of cytomegalovirus exposure and HLA in healthy donors. Across the whole study: The 130 or so validation repertoires, a later analysis reported, used the same platform as the approximately 730 repertoires from the first cohort. Study outcomes and limitations: First-cohort TCR clusters tended to co-occur in the 120 or so validation repertoires, a later analysis found. The study listed roughly 160 cytomegalovirus-associated TCR beta chains.

Using immunoSEQ multiplex PCR, the repertoire was profiled, and TCRdb retains in-frame clones only, with some absent. The sample consists of 130,000 to 150,000 clones, around 90% of them appearing once. The CDR3 runs to 12 residues. The V end was cut by 5 bases, the J end by 2 bases, with 6 bases between. CDR1 is SNHLY, CDR2 FYNNEI, per germline. This clone was seen more than once but under ten times. Its antigen is as yet unknown. Sequenced material: PBMCs. The chain recombines TRBV2 with TRBJ1-2; the D is unclear. The receptor's source is a man aged 18-30 years in good health and CMV-seropositive. The CDR3 DNA is TGTGCCAGCAGTCCTACGAACTATGGCTACACCTTC. Its translation: CASSPTNYGYTF.